This section outlines one TCR beta chain sequence together with its context. Its antigen is unknown. Trimming pared 6 bases from V and 1 base from J, leaving 17 bases between. The CDR3 runs to 16 residues. Germline V CDR1 and CDR2: SGDLS, YYNGEE. TCRdb keeps only in-frame clones here, not all; method: immunoSEQ multiplex PCR. The sample has under 75,000 clones, 80% to 95% seen once. This specimen belongs to a study of cytomegalovirus exposure and HLA in healthy donors. Study findings and constraints: Subsequent analysis showed first-cohort TCR clusters tending to co-occur in some 120 validation repertoires.

The rearrangement uses TRBV9 and TRBJ1-3, with D possibly matching TRBD1 (5 bases). This receptor was identified in a man between 18 and 35 years old in good health and CMV-seropositive. Input material: PBMCs. Here the CDR3 reads CASTESDQGSGNTIYF. Here the CDR3 DNA reads TGTGCCAGCACCGAGAGCGATCAGGGATCTGGAAACACCATATATTTT.